The clone carrying this TCR beta chain was seen more than once but under ten times. Each CDR3 protein gets one entry after TCRdb re-called the 5' RACE reads with MiXCR. This sample yields roughly 32,000 distinct CDR3 sequences, of which about 3.8% are seen a single time; about 2.2% belongs to the top ten. The sample belongs to a study of neurological immune-mediated disorders. Per germline, CDR1 SEHNR and CDR2 FQNEAQ (reference sequence). The CDR3 contains 15 residues. The V and J ends lost 5 bases and 4 bases, in that order; junction bases with no gene match: 10. The chain uses TRBV7-9 and TRBJ1-2; 7 bases fit TRBD1. This sequence was found in a man aged 30 to 45 with multiple sclerosis. The sample consisted of PBMCs. CDR3 coding DNA: TGTGCCAGCAGCCTGGATCGGGACAGCTTCTATGGCTACACCTTC. It is translated as CASSLDRDSFYGYTF. The complete variable domain, with remaining parts taken from reference TRBV7-9 and TRBJ1-2, reads DTGVSQNPRHKITKRGQNVTFRCDPISEHNRLYWYRQTLGQGPEFLTYFQNEAQLEKSRLLSDRFSAERPKGSFSTLEIQRTEQGDSAMYLCASSLDRDSFYGYTFGSGTRLTVV.